These 7 T cell receptor beta chains originate from one sample sequenced in a study of blood T cell repertoires in COVID-19. Profiled with immunoSEQ multiplex PCR; TCRdb holds only in-frame clones, not every one. The sample shows under 300,000 clones, around 87% of them seen only once. The sample taken for sequencing was PBMCs or T cells enriched from blood (not recorded which). These receptors all stem from a woman aged 45-65 years who had recovered from COVID-19.

The rearrangement links TRBV28 to TRBJ2-7, with 9 bases that match TRBD2. Germline-derived CDR1 and CDR2 are MDHEN and SYDVKM. Trimming at V came to 1 base and at J to 4 bases, leaving 5 bases not matched to a gene. The length of the CDR3 is 15 residues. The CDR3 spells CASSLSIAGEYEQYF. The CDR3 nucleotides are TGTGCCAGCAGTTTATCGATAGCGGGGGAATACGAGCAGTACTTC.

This chain links TRBV6-4 with TRBJ1-1, with D perhaps TRBD1 (6 bases). In germline, CDR1 is MRHNA, CDR2 SNTAGT. The CDR3 spans 13 residues. The ends were cut back, 3 bases at V and 6 bases at J, with 11 bases in the middle. The CDR3 is CASSDWEGAEAFF. The CDR3 nucleotides read TGTGCCAGCAGTGATTGGGAGGGGGCTGAAGCTTTCTTT.

V usage is TRBV28 and J usage is TRBJ2-7; 9 bases are shared with TRBD1. The CDR3 has 13 residues. In germline, CDR1 is MDHEN, CDR2 SYDVKM. Unmatched junction bases numbered 1, after V lost 6 bases and J lost 1 base. CDR3 loop: CASRGTGSYEQYF. CDR3 DNA sequence: TGTGCCAGCAGGGGGACAGGGTCCTACGAGCAGTACTTC.

The CDR3 reads CASSQAEGGNYGYTF. In nucleotides, the CDR3 is TGCGCCAGCAGCCAAGCCGAAGGGGGCAACTATGGCTACACCTTC. This chain joins TRBV4-1 and TRBJ1-2; 7 bases agree with TRBD1. The CDR3 loop spans 15 amino acids. CDR1 and CDR2 from the germline V gene are MGHRA and YSYEKL. With 1 base clipped from V and 2 bases from J, the junction kept 4 bases outside the gene matches.

This chain uses TRBV18 with TRBJ1-2; D unresolved. The V gene lost 3 bases and the J gene lost 0 bases, with 8 bases spanning the gap. Germline V gene lookup returns CDR1 KGHSH and CDR2 LQKENI. CDR3 size: 14 residues. CDR3 sequence: CASSPENTNYGYTF. The CDR3 DNA reads TGTGCCAGCTCACCGGAGAATACTAACTATGGCTACACCTTC.

This chain uses TRBV19 with TRBJ2-5, with TRBD2 identical over 14 bases. With 4 bases clipped from V and 5 bases from J, the junction kept 6 bases outside the gene matches. Germline loops: CDR1 LNHDA, CDR2 SQIVND (reference sequence). The CDR3 runs to 16 residues. The CDR3 DNA sequence: TGTGCCAGTAGTAAACCGGGACTAGCGGGAGAGGAGACCCAGTACTTC. It yields the protein CASSKPGLAGEETQYF.

The chain combines TRBV28 with TRBJ2-1; 15 positions agree with TRBD2. V was clipped by 4 bases and J by 4 bases; unmatched bases: 8. This CDR3 contains 18 residues. Germline values: CDR1 MDHEN, CDR2 SYDVKM. In nucleotides, the CDR3 is TGTGCCAGCAGTTCGGGACTAGCGGGAGGAGAAACTTACAATGAGCAGTTCTTC. Translated: CASSSGLAGGETYNEQFF.